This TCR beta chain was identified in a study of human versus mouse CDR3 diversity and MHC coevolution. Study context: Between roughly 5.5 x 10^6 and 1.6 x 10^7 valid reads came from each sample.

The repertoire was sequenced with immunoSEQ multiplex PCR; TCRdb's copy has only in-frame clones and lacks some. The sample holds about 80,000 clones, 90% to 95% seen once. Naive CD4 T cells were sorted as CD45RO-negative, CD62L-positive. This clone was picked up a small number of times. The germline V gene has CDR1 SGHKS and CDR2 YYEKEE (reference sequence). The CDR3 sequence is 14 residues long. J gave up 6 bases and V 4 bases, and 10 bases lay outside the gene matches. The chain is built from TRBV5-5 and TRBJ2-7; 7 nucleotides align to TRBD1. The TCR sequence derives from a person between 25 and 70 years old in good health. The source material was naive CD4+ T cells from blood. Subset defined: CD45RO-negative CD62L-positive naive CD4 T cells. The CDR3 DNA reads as TGTGCCAGCAGCCTCGACAGGGTTCGCTTCGAGCAGTACTTC. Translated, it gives CASSLDRVRFEQYF.